The entry that follows covers one TCR beta chain sequence. Its antigen remains unknown. From the reads, TCRdb called clonotypes with MiXCR, one entry per CDR3 protein. The sample contains more than 65,000 distinct CDR3 sequences, approximately 45% of which appear only once. This specimen belongs to a study of T cell repertoires in cytomegalovirus infection. Study-level information: The authors relied on CMV epitopes, both recently identified HLA-C-restricted and well-studied HLA-B-restricted. Shared public TCR beta signatures pointed to both CMV infection and a matching HLA type. Notes on the study in general: The response measured ex vivo was dominated by TCR beta clonotypes (HLA-C-restricted and CMV-specific). The cumulative frequency of public TCR beta families distinguished individuals who carried CMV together with the relevant HLA.

The length of the CDR3 is 14 residues. V lost 3 bases, J lost 0 bases, and 8 bases lay in between. Per germline, CDR1 LGHDT and CDR2 YNNKEL (reference sequence). This chain joins TRBV3-1 and TRBJ1-2; TRBD1 is a possible D gene (5 bases). The receptor was isolated from a human donor in good health (CMV status not recorded). Some clones in this sample may be carry-over from other donors' samples. The source was CD8+ T cells from cultured PBMCs, collected from culture after CMV antigen stimulation. The CDR3 DNA is TGTGCCAGCAGCCACGGCAGGGCTAACTATGGCTACACCTTC. It encodes CASSHGRANYGYTF. Variable domain in full (rest from reference TRBV3-1 and TRBJ1-2): DTAVSQTPKYLVTQMGNDKSIKCEQNLGHDTMYWYKQDSKKFLKIMFSYNNKELIINETVPNRFSPKSPDKAHLNLHINSLELGDSAVYFCASSHGRANYGYTFGSGTRLTVV.